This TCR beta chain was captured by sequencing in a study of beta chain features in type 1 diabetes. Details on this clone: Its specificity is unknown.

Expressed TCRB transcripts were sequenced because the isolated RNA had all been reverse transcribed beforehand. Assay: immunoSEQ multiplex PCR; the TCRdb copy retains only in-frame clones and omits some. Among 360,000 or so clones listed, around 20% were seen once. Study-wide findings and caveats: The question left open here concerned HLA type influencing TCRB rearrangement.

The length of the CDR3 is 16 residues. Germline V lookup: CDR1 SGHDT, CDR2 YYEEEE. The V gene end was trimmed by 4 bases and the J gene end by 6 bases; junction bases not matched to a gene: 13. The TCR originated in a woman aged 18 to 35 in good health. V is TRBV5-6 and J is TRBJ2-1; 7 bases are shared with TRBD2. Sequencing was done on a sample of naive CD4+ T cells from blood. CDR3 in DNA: TGTGCCAGCAGCCCCCTAGGATGGCGGGAGAGCAATGAGCAGTTCTTC. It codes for CASSPLGWRESNEQFF. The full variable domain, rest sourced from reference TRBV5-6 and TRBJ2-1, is DAGVTQSPTHLIKTRGQQVTLRCSPKSGHDTVSWYQQALGQGPQFIFQYYEEEERQRGNFPDRFSGHQFPNYSSELNVNALLLGDSALYLCASSPLGWRESNEQFFGPGTRLTVL.